One sample yielded the 27 T cell receptor beta chains listed below, sequenced in a study of vaccination effects on CD4 cells after COVID-19. Clones were read by immunoSEQ multiplex PCR, and TCRdb kept only the in-frame ones, dropping some. The sample yields 25,000 or so clones, more than 60% seen once. ViraFEST expansion of antigen-specific CD4+ T cells with viral peptide pools preceded sequencing. It was after approximately 11 days of culture that CD4+ T cells were isolated. Two-dose vaccination with either BNT162b2 or mRNA-1273 was given to the participants. What these receptors recognize is not known. Sequencing used CD4+ T cells from PBMCs cultured with SARS-CoV-2 spike peptides, obtained after COVID-19 vaccination. The origin of the receptors is a human donor who received a COVID-19 vaccine.

The chain joins TRBV7-6 to TRBJ2-3; D perhaps matches TRBD1 (5 bases). Germline CDR1 reads SGHVS; CDR2 reads FNYEAQ. The CDR3 is 16 amino acids. V was shortened by 0 bases and J by 0 bases, with 10 bases between the two germline ends. The CDR3 protein is CASSLAGQRSTDTQYF. The CDR3 DNA is TGTGCCAGCAGCTTAGCGGGGCAGCGTAGCACAGATACGCAGTATTTT.

The chain carries TRBV4-1 and TRBJ2-3, with TRBD2 matching over 13 bases. The CDR3 totals 17 residues. Unmatched junction bases numbered 4, after V lost 4 bases and J lost 0 bases. Germline CDR1 reads MGHRA; CDR2 reads YSYEKL. For the CDR3, the DNA is TGCGCCAGCAGCCGCCGGACTAGCGGGGGTAGCACAGATACGCAGTATTTT. This sequence encodes CASSRRTSGGSTDTQYF.

The genes are TRBV11-2 and TRBJ1-5; perhaps TRBD1 as D (5 bases). Germline V gives CDR1 SGHAT, CDR2 FQNNGV. Trimming cost V 3 bases and J 7 bases, with 7 bases left between them. This CDR3 contains 12 residues. The DNA of the CDR3 is TGTGCCAGCAGCTTTAGGGACCAGCCCCAGCATTTT. It specifies CASSFRDQPQHF. Supplemented by reference TRBV11-2 and TRBJ1-5, the full variable domain reads EAGVAQSPRYKIIEKRQSVAFWCNPISGHATLYWYQQILGQGPKLLIQFQNNGVVDDSQLPKDRFSAERLKGVDSTLKIQPAKLEDSAVYLCASSFRDQPQHFGDGTRLSIL.

This rearrangement joins TRBV14 to TRBJ2-1; TRBD2 matches at 10 bases. The CDR3 extends over 15 amino acids. J lost 7 bases, V lost 1 base, and 4 bases had no gene match. Germline CDR1 reads SGHDN; CDR2 reads FVKESK. The CDR3 protein is CASSQAGTSVNEQFF. CDR3 nucleotides: TGTGCCAGCAGCCAAGCTGGGACTAGCGTGAATGAGCAGTTCTTC.

The chain joins TRBV3-1 (or the pseudogene TRBV3-2) to TRBJ2-1; D is possibly TRBD1 (6 bases). Germline CDR1 is LGHDT and CDR2 is YNNKEL (reference sequence). This CDR3 has 14 residues. Trimming pared 5 bases from V and 5 bases from J, leaving 13 bases between. The CDR3 sequence is CASSGWDKDNEQFF. In DNA, the CDR3 is TGTGCCAGCAGCGGATGGGACAAGGACAATGAGCAGTTCTTC.

The CDR3 here is CASSLEASGPSTDTQYF. The CDR3 DNA reads TGCGCCAGCAGCTTGGAGGCTAGCGGTCCTAGCACAGATACGCAGTATTTT. The rearrangement joins TRBV5-1 to TRBJ2-3; 7 bases fit TRBD2. The V segment lost 0 bases and the J segment 0 bases; nucleotides outside the gene matches: 7. In germline, CDR1 is SGHRS, CDR2 YFSETQ. The CDR3 is 17 residues long.

The chain couples TRBV3-1 (or the pseudogene TRBV3-2) to TRBJ1-3; D perhaps matches TRBD1 (6 bases). V lost 4 bases to trimming and J lost 10 bases, with 23 bases between them. Per germline, CDR1 LGHDT and CDR2 YNNKEL (reference sequence). The CDR3 is 16 residues long. The CDR3 nucleotides are TGTGCCAGCAGCCCCCGCGGGGGGCCCCCGGGTGAGACCATATATTTT. Encoded protein: CASSPRGGPPGETIYF.

The rearrangement links TRBV4-2 to TRBJ2-5, with 10 bases that match TRBD2. There are 17 residues in the CDR3. The germline V gene encodes CDR1 LGHNA and CDR2 YNFKEQ. J was trimmed by 4 bases and V by 1 base; bases with no gene match: 9. CDR3 bases: TGTGCCAGCAGCCAAGGACAAGCGGGGGGGCGGAGAGAGACCCAGTACTTC. Its protein product is CASSQGQAGGRRETQYF.

The J gene is TRBJ1-1, the V gene TRBV27; D gene uncertain. The germline gives CDR1 MNHEY, CDR2 SMNVEV (reference sequence). The ends were cut back, 0 bases at V and 4 bases at J, with 12 bases in the middle. This CDR3 has 15 amino acids. The CDR3 nucleotides are TGTGCCAGCAGTTTATCTTACAGTTTTGGCACTGAAGCTTTCTTT. This translates into CASSLSYSFGTEAFF.

This chain joins TRBV12-3 or TRBV12-4 and TRBJ2-1; 8 bases are shared with TRBD1. This CDR3 contains 13 residues. V gave up 4 bases and J gave up 10 bases; unmatched junction bases: 6. DNA of the CDR3: TGTGCCAGCAGTTCGCTCCCAGGGGGCGAGCAGTTCTTC. As protein: CASSSLPGGEQFF.

The chain is built from TRBV6-5 and TRBJ1-6; a possible D gene is TRBD1 (5 bases). Germline CDR1 and CDR2: MNHEY and SVGAGI. The CDR3 is 14 residues long. The V end lost 7 bases, the J end lost 8 bases, and 15 bases lay between the germline ends. CDR3 region: CASTLDSQYSPLHF. In DNA form, the CDR3 reads TGTGCCAGCACCCTTGACAGCCAATATTCACCCCTCCACTTT.

The table lists this clone with a count of one. The CDR3 nucleotides are TGTGCCAGCAGTTCTACGAGGACAGGGGGACACGAGCAGTACTTC. Translation gives CASSSTRTGGHEQYF. The chain uses TRBV6-5 and TRBJ2-7; 10 bases are shared with TRBD1. V shed 4 bases and J 5 bases; nucleotides not matched to a gene: 8. This CDR3 has 15 amino acids. The germline CDR1 and CDR2 sequences are MNHEY and SVGAGI.

Remarks on this clone: A junction end diverges from the germline sequence, so it may reflect a read error. V is TRBV2 and J is TRBJ1-2; D is unresolved. CDR1 is SNHLY, CDR2 FYNNEI, per germline. This CDR3 region has 13 residues. Here the CDR3 reads CASGDGPNYGYTF. CDR3 nucleotide sequence: TGTGCCAGCGGTGACGGACCTAACTATGGCTACACCTTC.

The V gene is TRBV19, the J gene TRBJ1-2, with D possibly TRBD1 on 5 matching bases. The CDR3 sequence is 16 residues long. Germline CDR1 is LNHDA and CDR2 is SQIVND (reference sequence). V lost 5 bases and J 2 bases, leaving 18 bases between the germline ends. The CDR3 protein is CASSVSGALINYGYTF. In DNA form, the CDR3 reads TGTGCCAGTAGTGTCTCCGGGGCCCTGATAAACTATGGCTACACCTTC.

This CDR3 is CASRNRLGEKLFF. The CDR3 DNA reads TGTGCCAGCAGGAACAGACTTGGTGAAAAACTGTTTTTT. The chain recombines TRBV6-5 with TRBJ1-4; D is unresolved. Between the trimmed V and J ends, which lost 6 bases and 7 bases, there was a span of 12 bases. Germline CDR1 reads MNHEY; CDR2 reads SVGAGI. The CDR3 contains 13 residues.

This clone showed up just once. The chain combines TRBV7-9 with TRBJ2-5, with 10 bases identical to TRBD2. Germline V gene lookup returns CDR1 SEHNR and CDR2 FQNEAQ (reference sequence). CDR3 length: 15 amino acids. V lost 1 base and J lost 4; bases outside the gene matches: 3. The CDR3: CASSLVLAGLETQYF. For the CDR3, the DNA is TGTGCCAGCAGCTTAGTACTAGCGGGACTAGAGACCCAGTACTTC.

This clone came up once. The V and J genes are TRBV4-1 and TRBJ2-5; possibly TRBD1 or TRBD2 for D (6 bases each). Trimming cost V 6 bases and J 5 bases, with 22 bases left between them. The CDR3 length is 16 residues. Germline V gene sequence: CDR1 MGHRA, CDR2 YSYEKL. CDR3 amino acids: CASRLNPGAGGETQYF. CDR3 nucleotide sequence: TGCGCCAGCAGATTGAACCCGGGGGCTGGAGGGGAGACCCAGTACTTC.

The chain combines TRBV6-2 or TRBV6-3 with TRBJ1-5; D possibly corresponds to TRBD1 (6 bases). CDR3 length equals 16 residues. Per germline, CDR1 MNHEY and CDR2 SVGEGT. V lost 6 bases and J 0 bases, leaving 15 bases between the germline ends. CDR3 in amino acids: CASSRTVLYSNQPQHF. CDR3 DNA: TGTGCCAGCAGCCGGACAGTACTTTATAGCAATCAGCCCCAGCATTTT.

The gene calls are TRBV27 and TRBJ2-5; D gene ambiguous. Trimming took off 0 bases at V and 1 base at J, with 9 bases between the two ends. Germline CDR1 is MNHEY and CDR2 is SMNVEV (reference sequence). CDR3 length: 15 amino acids. The CDR3 DNA sequence: TGTGCCAGCAGTTTATCTTGGGAACCCCAAGAGACCCAGTACTTC. This codes for CASSLSWEPQETQYF.

The V and J genes are TRBV14 and TRBJ2-3; 11 bases are a match to TRBD2. V lost 0 bases, J lost 1 base, and 0 bases stayed unmatched. CDR3 length: 16 amino acids. From germline, CDR1 is SGHDN and CDR2 FVKESK. DNA for the CDR3: TGTGCCAGCAGCCAAGAGGGACTAGCGGGCACAGATACGCAGTATTTT. Translated: CASSQEGLAGTDTQYF.

This chain's CDR3 is CASSPRGGTSGPHTQYF. CDR3 nucleotide sequence: TGCGCCAGCAGCCCACGGGGGGGGACTAGCGGCCCCCATACGCAGTATTTT. V and J are TRBV5-1 and TRBJ2-3; 11 bases align to TRBD2. This CDR3 contains 17 residues. Germline CDR1 and CDR2: SGHRS and YFSETQ. V was clipped by 4 bases and J by 7 bases; unmatched bases: 14.

The chain couples TRBV29-1 to TRBJ2-7, with TRBD2 matching over 7 bases. This CDR3 spans 14 amino acids. Germline CDR1 reads SQVTM; CDR2 reads ANQGSEA. Unmatched junction bases numbered 9, after V lost 5 bases and J lost 2 bases. The chain's CDR3 is CSVTPGTIAYEQYF. Written as DNA, the CDR3 is TGCAGCGTTACTCCCGGGACTATCGCCTACGAGCAGTACTTC.

The V gene is TRBV14, the J gene TRBJ1-1; TRBD1 is a possible D gene (5 bases). There are 14 residues in the CDR3. V lost 1 base, J lost 4 bases, and 10 bases lay in between. Germline V gene lookup returns CDR1 SGHDN and CDR2 FVKESK. The CDR3 sequence: CASSQVGGGTEAFF. The CDR3 DNA is TGTGCCAGCAGCCAAGTTGGGGGGGGCACTGAAGCTTTCTTT.

This clone qualifies as large. This chain joins TRBV12-5 and TRBJ2-6; tentatively, D is TRBD1 (6 bases). Germline V gene data show CDR1 as LGHNT and CDR2 as FRNRAP. CDR3 length: 18 amino acids. V was cut by 3 bases and J by 0 bases, with 15 bases left in between. CDR3 residues: CASGLTGTPSSGANVLTF. For the CDR3, the DNA is TGTGCTAGTGGTTTAACCGGGACACCGAGCTCTGGGGCCAACGTCCTGACTTTC.

The V call is TRBV27, the J call TRBJ2-3; D is ambiguous. The CDR3 totals 16 residues. From germline, CDR1 is MNHEY and CDR2 SMNVEV (reference sequence). Trimming removed 0 bases from V and 2 bases from J, with 12 bases in between. The CDR3 DNA sequence: TGTGCCAGCAGTTTATCAGGGCGTCTCCTCACAGATACGCAGTATTTT. Translating gives CASSLSGRLLTDTQYF.

V and J are TRBV6-5 and TRBJ2-7, with 12 bases fitting TRBD2. CDR3 length: 14 residues. V lost 6 bases and J lost 5; bases outside the gene matches: 5. The V gene's germline CDR1 is MNHEY and CDR2 SVGAGI. CDR3 in amino acids: CASRASGRGDEQYF. The CDR3 region has the DNA TGTGCCAGCAGGGCTAGCGGGAGGGGCGACGAGCAGTACTTC.

In its sample, this clone was seen once. The gene calls are TRBV7-8 and TRBJ2-5; tentatively, D is TRBD1 (5 bases). Germline-derived CDR1 and CDR2 are SGHVS and FQNEAQ. This CDR3 spans 14 amino acids. Trimming took off 1 base at V and 5 bases at J, with 11 bases between the two ends. The DNA of the CDR3 is TGTGCCAGCAGCTTAGTAAGGGGTTCGGAGACCCAGTACTTC. It codes for CASSLVRGSETQYF. The full variable domain, in which reference TRBV7-8 and TRBJ2-5 provide the parts outside the CDR3, is GAGVSQSPRYKVAKRGQDVALRCDPISGHVSLFWYQQALGQGPEFLTYFQNEAQLDKSGLPSDRFFAERPEGSVSTLKIQRTQQEDSAVYLCASSLVRGSETQYFGPGTRLLVL.